The clone carrying this T cell receptor beta chain showed up just a few times. Its cognate antigen is unknown. This record comes from a study of human T cells and chemical hapten exposure. Broader study findings: Sensitizing to DPC left TCRs with a frequency above 1 in 1000 unaltered.

MiXCR, run by TCRdb on the RACE reads, gives a single entry per CDR3 protein. The sample lists roughly 80,000 distinct CDR3 sequences; about 10% were seen once. Per the germline V gene, CDR1 is DFQATT and CDR2 is SNEGSKA (reference sequence). Trimming cost V 0 bases and J 0 bases, with 12 bases left between them. The CDR3 contains 15 residues. Specified time point: patch test 1, 2 weeks after DPC sensitization. Treatment given: therapeutic diphenylcyclopropenone sensitization with weekly scalp DPC. The donor pool consisted of alopecia patients aged 18 to 70 years, considered suitable for DPC. The sample here was whole blood, taken in connection with sensitization to the hapten diphenylcyclopropenone (DPC). J is TRBJ2-7 and V is TRBV20-1, with a weak D call TRBD2 (7 bases). The sequence came from a woman aged 45 to 65 with alopecia areata. Some clones in this sample may be carry-over from other donors' samples. CDR3 in DNA: TGCAGTGCTAGAGATCTGGGGGGGCTCTCCTACGAGCAGTACTTC. This gives the protein CSARDLGGLSYEQYF.